The 7 T cell receptor beta chains below all came from one sample that was sequenced in a study of cytomegalovirus exposure and HLA in healthy donors. With 60 Vbeta and 13 Jbeta primers, the PCR was carried out. TCRdb keeps only in-frame clones here, not all; method: immunoSEQ multiplex PCR. The table shows around 120,000 clones, with about four fifths occurring only once. Sequenced material: PBMCs. The receptor source for this set is a female donor in good health and CMV-seropositive.

This chain uses TRBV15 with TRBJ1-4, with a weak D call TRBD1 (5 bases). The germline V and J ends were trimmed by 5 bases and 5 bases, with 9 bases remaining between them. Germline V gene data show CDR1 as LNHNV and CDR2 as YYDKDF (reference sequence). CDR3 length equals 13 residues. The chain's CDR3 is CATSRDSNEKLFF. CDR3 sequence (DNA): TGTGCCACCAGCCGGGACTCGAATGAAAAACTGTTTTTT.

This chain links TRBV19 with TRBJ1-5; tentative D call: TRBD1 (5 bases). The V and J ends lost 3 bases and 3 bases respectively, with 12 bases between them. Per germline, CDR1 LNHDA and CDR2 SQIVND (reference sequence). The CDR3 contains 15 residues. CDR3: CASSILGGTNQPQHF. The CDR3 bases are TGTGCCAGTAGTATCCTGGGGGGGACCAATCAGCCCCAGCATTTT.

The V gene is TRBV2, the J gene TRBJ2-2, with D maybe TRBD1 (5 bases). V dropped 4 bases and J dropped 6 bases, with 12 bases sitting between them. This CDR3 spans 14 amino acids. In germline, CDR1 is SNHLY, CDR2 FYNNEI. CDR3 protein: CASSVQGSAGELFF. The CDR3 DNA reads as TGTGCCAGCAGTGTTCAGGGTTCTGCCGGGGAGCTGTTTTTT.

The chain employs TRBV7-2 and TRBJ2-3; D may be TRBD2 (6 bases). This CDR3 is 17 amino acids long. The V end was cut by 1 base, the J end by 0 bases, with 14 bases between. CDR1 is SGHTA, CDR2 FQGNSA, per germline. CDR3 sequence reads: CASSLGGGGTSTDTQYF. The CDR3 bases are TGTGCCAGCAGCTTAGGGGGTGGGGGGACCAGCACAGATACGCAGTATTTT. Combining the CDR3 with reference TRBV7-2 and TRBJ2-3 gives the whole variable domain GAGVSQSPSNKVTEKGKDVELRCDPISGHTALYWYRQSLGQGLEFLIYFQGNSAPDKSGLPSDRFSAERTGGSVSTLTIQRTQQEDSAVYLCASSLGGGGTSTDTQYFGPGTRLTVL.

V usage is TRBV19 and J usage is TRBJ1-1; TRBD1 agrees at 7 bases. V lost 7 bases and J lost 5; bases outside the gene matches: 4. The germline V gene has CDR1 LNHDA and CDR2 SQIVND (reference sequence). CDR3 length: 12 residues. CDR3 bases: TGTGCCAGTAAAGGGGGCTGGACTGAAGCTTTCTTT. Translating it yields CASKGGWTEAFF.

This chain links TRBV5-6 with TRBJ1-3; D perhaps matches TRBD1 (5 bases). The V and J ends lost 4 bases and 0 bases respectively, with 23 bases between them. This CDR3 region has 19 residues. The V gene's germline CDR1 is SGHDT and CDR2 YYEEEE. CDR3 loop: CASSGSGSLGIFSGNTIYF. The CDR3 DNA reads as TGTGCCAGCAGCGGATCAGGGTCTCTAGGTATATTCTCTGGAAACACCATATATTTT.

The CDR3 loop reads CASSEMGGVDYGYTF. Written as DNA, the CDR3 is TGTGCCAGCAGTGAAATGGGGGGGGTTGACTATGGCTACACCTTC. The V and J genes are TRBV2 and TRBJ1-2, with a weak D call TRBD1 (5 bases). Germline V gene sequence: CDR1 SNHLY, CDR2 FYNNEI. The CDR3 has 15 residues. Trimming removed 2 bases at V and 3 bases at J, with 13 bases between. Full variable domain (missing parts from reference TRBV2 and TRBJ1-2): EPEVTQTPSHQVTQMGQEVILRCVPISNHLYFYWYRQILGQKVEFLVSFYNNEISEKSEIFDDQFSVERPDGSNFTLKIRSTKLEDSAMYFCASSEMGGVDYGYTFGSGTRLTVV.